This TCR beta chain is drawn from a study of cytomegalovirus exposure and HLA in healthy donors. CDR1 GTSNPN and CDR2 SVGIG come from the germline V gene (reference sequence). The CDR3 length is 13 residues. V was cut by 1 base and J by 4 bases, with 10 bases left in between. Both 60 Vbeta primers and 13 Jbeta primers went into the PCR. Sequenced by immunoSEQ multiplex PCR; TCRdb stores in-frame clones only, minus some. The sample records about 100,000 clones, 81% being singletons. Specimen: PBMCs. This chain links TRBV30 with TRBJ1-1, with a weak D call TRBD1 (6 bases). The receptor was isolated from a woman aged 70-85 years in good health and CMV-seropositive. The CDR3 spells CAWSEGDTTEAFF. The CDR3 bases are TGTGCCTGGAGTGAAGGGGACACCACTGAAGCTTTCTTT.